This T cell receptor (beta chain) was retrieved from a study of shared clonotypes between healthy human individuals. Across the study: Donors had three CD4 naive, three CD4 memory, two CD8 naive and one CD8 memory plate apiece. Findings of the study overall: Having only a few donors restricted how much genetic and exposure-history diversity was captured. All-four-donor shared clonotypes had higher generation probabilities than non-shared clonotypes did.

Naive CD8 populations comprised CD45RO-negative cells positively selected for CCR7, excluding terminally differentiated effector memory CD45RA+ cells. In the sorted-subset replicate PCRs, around 220 ng DNA, 25,000 to 30,000 T cell genomes, was used. Repertoires were generated with immunoSEQ multiplex PCR, while TCRdb's copy carries only in-frame clones and drops some. Counted here are around 1.9 million clones, roughly 93% occurring once; the ten biggest clones make up around 1.7%. Regarding this clone: The antigen remains unidentified.

The TCR originated in a man aged 18 to 29 in good health. Some clones in this sample may be carry-over from other donors' samples. The sequenced sample was naive CD8+ T cells from PBMCs.

The CDR3 DNA follows: TGCGCCAGCAGCCCAAGGGTCTGGGCTGGCAATCAGCCCCAGCATTTT. This sequence encodes CASSPRVWAGNQPQHF. The chain joins TRBV4-3 to TRBJ1-5; unclear D gene. V lost 4 bases to trimming and J lost 2 bases, with 15 bases between them. The CDR3 spans 16 residues. CDR1 is LGHNA, CDR2 YSLEER, per germline.